These 20 T cell receptor beta chains share one sample of origin, sequenced in a study of T cell changes during pregnancy in multiple sclerosis. Sequencing used immunoSEQ multiplex PCR; TCRdb keeps in-frame clones, though not all of them. Counted here are more than 25,000 clones, around 91% occurring once; the ten biggest clones make up 3% to 5%. The sample here was CD8+ T cells from peripheral blood mononuclear cells, taken in the second trimester of pregnancy. The receptors derive from a female donor in good health, enrolled as a control in a pregnancy study.

V is TRBV6-6 and J is TRBJ2-5, with 8 nucleotides matching TRBD2. Germline CDR1 is MNHNY and CDR2 is SVGAGI (reference sequence). The CDR3 totals 14 residues. J was trimmed by 5 bases and V by 7 bases; bases with no gene match: 9. The CDR3 sequence is CASNMATGGETQYF. In nucleotides, the CDR3 is TGTGCCAGCAACATGGCCACGGGGGGGGAGACCCAGTACTTC.

This chain links TRBV10-3 with TRBJ1-1, with D maybe TRBD1 (6 bases). Germline values: CDR1 ENHRY, CDR2 SYGVKD. The germline V and J ends were trimmed by 3 bases and 0 bases, with 14 bases remaining between them. The CDR3 extends over 16 amino acids. As DNA, the CDR3 is TGTGCCATCAGTGAATCCCATACAGGGCTGAACACTGAAGCTTTCTTT. Translated, it gives CAISESHTGLNTEAFF.

The gene calls are TRBV29-1 and TRBJ1-2; the D is unclear. V dropped 3 bases and J dropped 3 bases, with 8 bases sitting between them. The length of the CDR3 is 12 residues. CDR1 and CDR2 from the germline V gene are SQVTM and ANQGSEA. CDR3 region: CSVEREYYGYTF. CDR3 DNA sequence: TGCAGCGTTGAGAGAGAGTACTATGGCTACACCTTC. The full variable domain, rest sourced from reference TRBV29-1 and TRBJ1-2, is SAVISQKPSRDICQRGTSLTIQCQVDSQVTMMFWYRQQPGQSLTLIATANQGSEATYESGFVIDKFPISRPNLTFSTLTVSNMSPEDSSIYLCSVEREYYGYTFGSGTRLTVV.

The chain recombines TRBV5-8 with TRBJ2-7, with TRBD1 matching 9 bases. The CDR3 covers 14 residues. In germline, CDR1 is SGHTS, CDR2 YDEGEE. With V trimmed by 0 bases and J by 2 bases, 0 bases remained unmatched. The CDR3 DNA sequence: TGTGCCAGCAGCTTGGGGACAGGGGCCTACGAGCAGTACTTC. Its translation: CASSLGTGAYEQYF.

The V call is TRBV7-9, the J call TRBJ2-5, with D unclear. CDR1 is SEHNR and CDR2 is FQNEAQ in the germline V gene (reference sequence). V dropped 5 bases and J dropped 5 bases, with 12 bases sitting between them. The CDR3 is made up of 13 amino acids. The DNA for the CDR3 is TGTGCCAGCAGCGAACCGGTGGGCGAGACCCAGTACTTC. Residues: CASSEPVGETQYF.

The chain links TRBV4-1 to TRBJ2-5; D perhaps matches TRBD1 (6 bases). Trimming stripped 1 base from V and 3 bases from J, with 15 bases between. Germline CDR1 MGHRA, CDR2 YSYEKL. CDR3 length: 16 amino acids. The CDR3 loop is CASSQVNRENKETQYF. Here the CDR3 DNA reads TGCGCCAGCAGCCAAGTTAACAGGGAGAACAAAGAGACCCAGTACTTC.

The chain joins TRBV21-1 to TRBJ2-7; TRBD1 is taken as the D call from the table, unchecked against the DNA. TRBV21-1 is a pseudogene locus. The CDR3 has 16 amino acids. The DNA of the CDR3 is TGTGCCAGCAGCCGCATGGGACAGGGTCCATATAGGGAGCAGTACTTC. Its translation is CASSRMGQGPYREQYF.

This rearrangement joins TRBV30 to TRBJ2-7; 9 positions match TRBD1. The length of the CDR3 is 17 residues. The junction had 14 bases not matched to a gene; V was cut back by 2 bases and J by 3 bases. CDR1 is GTSNPN and CDR2 is SVGIG in the germline V gene (reference sequence). The CDR3: CAWSSGTGPRFFYEQYF. Written as DNA, the CDR3 is TGTGCCTGGAGTTCCGGGACAGGGCCTCGTTTTTTCTACGAGCAGTACTTC.

The chain links TRBV4-1 to TRBJ2-7, with TRBD2 matching 9 bases. Trimming removed 1 base from V and 0 bases from J; junction bases left unmatched: 7. This CDR3 has 17 amino acids. In germline, CDR1 is MGHRA, CDR2 YSYEKL. The CDR3 nucleotides read TGCGCCAGCAGCCAAGTAGCGGGGGCCTCTATCTCCTACGAGCAGTACTTC. It specifies CASSQVAGASISYEQYF.

The rearrangement links TRBV21-1 to TRBJ2-1; the table assigns TRBD2, which was not confirmed against the DNA. TRBV21-1 is recorded as a pseudogene. This CDR3 comprises 18 residues. The CDR3 region has the DNA TGTGCCAGCAGCAAAGTTCGCGCGGGGCCGGTTATATACAATGAGCAGTTCTTC. Protein sequence: CASSKVRAGPVIYNEQFF.

The V gene is TRBV6-5, the J gene TRBJ2-6; D is possibly TRBD1 (6 bases). The CDR3 sequence is 16 residues long. Germline assignment: CDR1 MNHEY and CDR2 SVGAGI. The V and J ends lost 2 bases and 0 bases respectively, with 8 bases between them. CDR3 coding DNA: TGTGCCAGCAGTTACGAAGGGGGCTCTGGGGCCAACGTCCTGACTTTC. Translated, it gives CASSYEGGSGANVLTF.

In regard to this clone: The junction differs from germline at one of its ends, possibly a read error. Other DNA sequences in this specimen translate into the identical CDR3. The V gene is TRBV27, the J gene TRBJ1-1, with D unresolved. Per the germline V gene, CDR1 is MNHEY and CDR2 is SMNVEV (reference sequence). The CDR3 has 13 residues. CDR3 nucleotides: TGTGCCAGCAGTTGGGCCTCAAACACCGAAGCTTTCTTT. The encoded protein is CASSWASNTEAFF.

The chain recombines TRBV5-1 with TRBJ2-5; D perhaps matches TRBD2 (5 bases). The V gene lost 1 base and the J gene lost 0 bases, with 7 bases spanning the gap. The germline CDR1 and CDR2 sequences are SGHRS and YFSETQ. CDR3 length equals 14 residues. This CDR3 reads CASSLLLDQETQYF. As DNA, the CDR3 is TGCGCCAGCAGCTTGTTACTAGACCAAGAGACCCAGTACTTC.

This sequence joins TRBV4-2 and TRBJ2-2; 7 bases align to TRBD2. J gave up 3 bases and V 0 bases, and 10 bases lay outside the gene matches. The CDR3 totals 18 residues. Germline assignment: CDR1 LGHNA and CDR2 YNFKEQ. The CDR3 DNA follows: TGTGCCAGCAGCCAAGATAACGGCGGGGGACCCTACACCGGGGAGCTGTTTTTT. This codes for CASSQDNGGGPYTGELFF.

Only one count was recorded for this clone. V is TRBV4-3 and J is TRBJ2-5; tentatively, D is TRBD2 (6 bases). The CDR3 is made up of 15 amino acids. Germline V gives CDR1 LGHNA, CDR2 YSLEER. The V and J ends lost 0 bases and 3 bases respectively, with 11 bases between them. The DNA of the CDR3 is TGCGCCAGCAGCCAAGAAGTGGGGGGTAAAGAGACCCAGTACTTC. Its translation is CASSQEVGGKETQYF.

This clone appeared once. This chain links TRBV9 with TRBJ2-5, with no clear D. Germline CDR1 SGDLS, CDR2 YYNGEE. V gave up 0 bases and J gave up 2 bases, with 11 bases separating them. This CDR3 has 15 amino acids. The CDR3 reads CASSVGSQDQETQYF. As DNA, the CDR3 is TGTGCCAGCAGCGTAGGGTCGCAGGATCAAGAGACCCAGTACTTC.

This rearrangement joins TRBV7-2 to TRBJ1-1, with TRBD1 matching over 10 bases. Germline-derived CDR1 and CDR2 are SGHTA and FQGNSA. J gave up 11 bases and V 5 bases, and 5 bases lay outside the gene matches. There are 12 residues in the CDR3. The CDR3 nucleotides are TGTGCCAGCAGCCTCGGGACAGGGGACGCTTTCTTT. It yields the protein CASSLGTGDAFF.

The chain employs TRBV7-3 and TRBJ2-1, with D uncertain. This CDR3 has 11 amino acids. The germline V gene has CDR1 SGHTA and CDR2 FQGTGA. The V and J ends lost 1 base and 10 bases respectively, with 5 bases between them. The chain's CDR3 is CASSLSGEQFF. The CDR3 coding sequence is TGTGCCAGCAGCTTAAGCGGAGAGCAGTTCTTC.

This sequence joins TRBV9 and TRBJ1-2; 9 nucleotides agree with TRBD1. CDR3 length: 15 residues. Per the germline V gene, CDR1 is SGDLS and CDR2 is YYNGEE. Trimming cost V 4 bases and J 6 bases; bases outside gene matches: 10. The CDR3 bases are TGTGCCAGCAGCACTTACCGGGACAGGGTCAATGGCTACACCTTC. Translating gives CASSTYRDRVNGYTF.

CDR3 protein: CGGTDNNEKLFF. CDR3 sequence (DNA): TGCGGAGGGACAGACAATAATGAAAAACTGTTTTTT. The rearrangement uses TRBV29-1 and TRBJ1-4; 7 bases line up with TRBD1. CDR1 is SQVTM and CDR2 is ANQGSEA in the germline V gene. The CDR3 has 12 residues.